These 5 T cell receptor beta chains came from one sample sequenced in a study of T cells in Graves' hyperthyroidism and ophthalmopathy. RNA transcripts were the template for amplifying TCR beta CDR3 regions. Using the HTBI primer set, a first-round RT-PCR was run on the TCR CDR3. One entry per CDR3 protein, called by TCRdb with MiXCR from the multiplex PCR reads. The sample yields about 580,000 distinct CDR3 sequences, about 43% seen once. Sequenced input: peripheral blood or thyroid tissue (not recorded which). Receptors originate from a woman younger than 35 with Graves' hyperthyroidism.

This clonotype came up many times. The chain carries TRBV3-1 and TRBJ2-7; D might be TRBD1 (5 bases). The CDR3 is 15 residues long. CDR1 is LGHDT, CDR2 YNNKEL, per germline (reference sequence). V lost 3 bases, J lost 3 bases, and 15 bases lay in between. Here the CDR3 DNA reads TGTGCCAGCAGCCACGCAGGAGCCCAGGGCTACGAGCAGTACTTC. This encodes CASSHAGAQGYEQYF.

This clonotype was counted between two and nine times. J is TRBJ1-2 and V is TRBV2; 11 bases are shared with TRBD1. Looked up from germline, CDR1 is SNHLY and CDR2 is FYNNEI. This CDR3 is 13 amino acids long. The V and J ends lost 10 bases and 8 bases, in that order; junction bases with no gene match: 9. The CDR3 DNA follows: TGTGCCATCCGGACAGGGGGCTCTATGGGCTACACCTTC. It translates to CAIRTGGSMGYTF.

Regarding this clonotype: At one end, the junction sequence differs from germline, possibly due to a read error. The V call is TRBV29-1, the J call TRBJ2-3; maybe TRBD2 (5 bases). Germline lookup yields CDR1 SQVTM and CDR2 ANQGSEA. There are 15 residues in the CDR3. CDR3 sequence: CSVDNLAGAGDTRYF. The CDR3 bases are TGCAGCGTTGATAACTTAGCCGGCGCCGGGGATACGCGGTATTTT.

This clonotype has at least ten counts. J is TRBJ1-2 and V is TRBV9; 9 bases agree with TRBD1. J gave up 8 bases and V 0 bases, and 5 bases lay outside the gene matches. The CDR3 has 14 residues. Germline-derived CDR1 and CDR2 are SGDLS and YYNGEE. The CDR3 nucleotides read TGTGCCAGCAGCGTAGGGGGACAGGGCGGCGGCTACACCTTC. Translating gives CASSVGGQGGGYTF.

This rearrangement joins TRBV29-1 to TRBJ1-5; the D gene is possibly TRBD1 (6 bases). The CDR3 is 13 residues long. CDR1 SQVTM and CDR2 ANQGSEA come from the germline V gene. Trimming left V 7 bases short and J 3 bases short, with 13 bases between. The CDR3 coding sequence is TGCAGCGCTAGACAGGTACTCAATCAGCCCCAGCATTTT. This encodes CSARQVLNQPQHF.